Presented here are 21 T cell receptor beta chains from one specimen sequenced in a study of vaccination and CD4 T cells after COVID-19. Indicated treatment: approximately nine-day PBMC culture with coronavirus spike peptide pools or control peptides (ViraFEST assay). These receptors have no identified antigens. Sequencing of the DNA from cultured CD4+ T cells was carried out with the Oncomine TCR Beta short-read assay. Each CDR3 protein is one row after TCRdb ran MiXCR on the PCR reads. Here the sample spans 19,000 or so distinct CDR3 sequences, over 60% being singletons. The material was CD4+ T cells from blood, cultured in vitro, obtained after SARS-CoV-2 vaccination. These receptors were obtained from a human donor who received a COVID-19 vaccine.

The chain joins TRBV6-1 to TRBJ1-2, with 7 positions matching TRBD1. J gave up 8 bases and V 6 bases, and 9 bases lay outside the gene matches. CDR1 and CDR2 (germline): MNHNS, SASEGT. CDR3 length: 13 amino acids. CDR3 sequence reads: CASRRDSPGGYTF. The CDR3 DNA reads as TGTGCCAGCAGAAGGGACAGCCCGGGAGGCTACACCTTC.

The rearrangement uses TRBV5-4 and TRBJ1-1, with 11 bases identical to TRBD1. The CDR3 contains 16 residues. After removal of 4 bases from V and 0 bases from J, the junction contained 5 bases not matched to a gene. Germline V CDR1 and CDR2: SGHNT, YYREEE (reference sequence). For the CDR3, the DNA is TGTGCCAGCAGCAAGGACAGGGGGCACATGAACACTGAAGCTTTCTTT. This sequence encodes CASSKDRGHMNTEAFF.

The CDR3 spells CASSWGQPASYGYTF. CDR3 in DNA: TGTGCCAGCAGCTGGGGGCAGCCCGCCAGCTATGGCTACACCTTC. The rearrangement joins TRBV7-9 to TRBJ1-2; a weak D match, TRBD1 (6 bases). The CDR3 runs to 15 residues. Germline V lookup: CDR1 SEHNR, CDR2 FQNEAQ (reference sequence). V gave up 4 bases and J gave up 4 bases, with 16 bases separating them.

The genes are TRBV30 and TRBJ1-2; unclear D gene. Germline V lookup: CDR1 GTSNPN, CDR2 SVGIG (reference sequence). Trimming removed 0 bases from V and 1 base from J, with 12 bases in between. The CDR3 loop spans 15 amino acids. The DNA for the CDR3 is TGTGCCTGGAGTGTACCCCCCGACCTTAACTATGGCTACACCTTC. Translation: CAWSVPPDLNYGYTF.

The J gene is TRBJ1-6, the V gene TRBV12-3 or TRBV12-4; D possibly corresponds to TRBD1 (5 bases). The CDR3 loop spans 17 amino acids. The V end lost 3 bases, the J end lost 0 bases, and 12 bases lay between the germline ends. Written as DNA, the CDR3 is TGTGCCAGCAGTTTGGCCTCAGGGAGCTCCTATAATTCACCCCTCCACTTT. Amino acids: CASSLASGSSYNSPLHF.

The V and J genes are TRBV24-1 and TRBJ1-5, with unresolved D. Germline CDR1 is KGHDR and CDR2 is SFDVKD. V was cut by 12 bases and J by 9 bases, with 17 bases left in between. The CDR3 length is 12 residues. The CDR3 loop reads CASSDGLGPQHF. The CDR3 DNA follows: TGTGCCTCTTCGGACGGACTCGGGCCCCAGCATTTT.

The chain couples TRBV7-3 to TRBJ1-6, with no clear D. Germline V gene data show CDR1 as SGHTA and CDR2 as FQGTGA. The CDR3 runs 13 residues. V lost 1 base and J 7 bases, leaving 5 bases between the germline ends. The CDR3 protein is CASSLRVNSPLHF. CDR3 coding DNA: TGTGCCAGCAGCTTAAGAGTCAATTCACCCCTCCACTTT.

V is TRBV20-1 and J is TRBJ1-2; TRBD1 is a possible D gene (6 bases). The CDR3 spans 15 residues. In germline, CDR1 is DFQATT, CDR2 SNEGSKA (reference sequence). The V gene lost 0 bases and the J gene lost 6 bases, with 17 bases spanning the gap. The chain's CDR3 is CSARDPRGLWDGYTF. Written as DNA, the CDR3 is TGCAGTGCTAGAGATCCCCGGGGGCTATGGGATGGCTACACCTTC.

This chain joins TRBV24-1 and TRBJ1-5; D possibly corresponds to TRBD1 (6 bases). This CDR3 has 14 amino acids. Trimming stripped 0 bases from V and 4 bases from J, with 6 bases between. The V gene's germline CDR1 is KGHDR and CDR2 SFDVKD. The CDR3 protein is CATSDLQGNQPQHF. CDR3 in DNA: TGTGCCACCAGTGATTTGCAGGGGAATCAGCCCCAGCATTTT.

V gene TRBV24-1 combines with J gene TRBJ2-5, with 9 bases identical to TRBD1. V shed 4 bases, J shed 5 bases, and the junction held 7 bases outside the gene matches. The CDR3 consists of 15 residues. Germline V gene data show CDR1 as KGHDR and CDR2 as SFDVKD. The CDR3 bases are TGTGCCACCAGTGACGGACAGGGGATCAGGGAGACCCAGTACTTC. Translated, it gives CATSDGQGIRETQYF.

The chain recombines TRBV7-6 with TRBJ2-3; 11 bases are a match to TRBD2. Trimming at V came to 5 bases and at J to 2 bases, leaving 6 bases not matched to a gene. There are 16 residues in the CDR3. CDR1 SGHVS and CDR2 FNYEAQ come from the germline V gene. The CDR3 DNA reads TGTGCCAGCAGCCCCGGGACTAGCGGATACACAGATACGCAGTATTTT. Its translation: CASSPGTSGYTDTQYF.

Turning to this clonotype: One end of the junction varies from germline; a read error may be responsible. The chain recombines TRBV12-3 or TRBV12-4 with TRBJ1-1; no firm D call. This CDR3 is built from 13 residues. CDR3 sequence (DNA): TGTGCCAGCAGTTTACCGCCGAACACTGGAGCTTTCTTT. Its translation: CASSLPPNTGAFF.

J is TRBJ2-3 and V is TRBV30; 11 bases line up with TRBD2. CDR3 length equals 15 residues. Trimming cost V 3 bases and J 5 bases; bases outside gene matches: 7. In germline, CDR1 is GTSNPN, CDR2 SVGIG (reference sequence). The CDR3 loop reads CAWSLTSGAVDTQYF. In DNA form, the CDR3 reads TGTGCCTGGAGCCTGACTAGCGGGGCGGTAGATACGCAGTATTTT.

This clonotype was seen more than once but under ten times. The V and J genes are TRBV12-3 or TRBV12-4 and TRBJ1-3, with 9 bases identical to TRBD1. CDR3 length: 16 amino acids. V lost 6 bases to trimming and J lost 0 bases; unmatched junction nucleotides: 6. This chain's CDR3 is CASRDRGDSSGNTIYF. CDR3 nucleotides: TGTGCCAGCAGGGACAGGGGCGATAGCTCTGGAAACACCATATATTTT.

The chain has TRBV2 and TRBJ1-5; a weak D match, TRBD1 (5 bases). The CDR3 length is 14 residues. Germline values: CDR1 SNHLY, CDR2 FYNNEI. The V end lost 4 bases, the J end lost 7 bases, and 14 bases lay between the germline ends. The CDR3 sequence: CASSGMGGDQPQHF. The CDR3 DNA reads as TGTGCCAGCAGTGGGATGGGGGGGGACCAGCCCCAGCATTTT.

J is TRBJ2-3 and V is TRBV7-2; TRBD2 might be the D (6 bases). Germline-derived CDR1 and CDR2 are SGHTA and FQGNSA. CDR3 length equals 14 residues. Trimming shortened V by 6 bases and J by 1 base, and 11 bases separated the two germline ends. CDR3 in DNA: TGTGCCAGCAGTCCCTGGAGGGGCACAGATACGCAGTATTTT. Translation gives CASSPWRGTDTQYF. Combining the CDR3 with reference TRBV7-2 and TRBJ2-3 gives the whole variable domain GAGVSQSPSNKVTEKGKDVELRCDPISGHTALYWYRQSLGQGLEFLIYFQGNSAPDKSGLPSDRFSAERTGGSVSTLTIQRTQQEDSAVYLCASSPWRGTDTQYFGPGTRLTVL.

In the case of this clonotype: Mismatch with germline at one junction end may stem from a read error. J is TRBJ2-5 and V is TRBV5-4; D perhaps matches TRBD1 (6 bases). CDR1 and CDR2 from the germline V gene are SGHNT and YYREEE (reference sequence). The CDR3 length is 14 residues. Here the CDR3 DNA reads TGTGCCGGCAGCTTGGCAGGGGCGAAAGAGACCCAGTACTTC. It translates to CAGSLAGAKETQYF.

The chain uses TRBV6-1 and TRBJ1-5; 8 bases line up with TRBD1. The junction had 4 bases not matched to a gene; V was cut back by 0 bases and J by 3 bases. Looked up from germline, CDR1 is MNHNS and CDR2 is SASEGT. The CDR3 has 16 residues. The CDR3 bases are TGTGCCAGCAGTGAAGCGTGGGGACAGGTCAATCAGCCCCAGCATTTT. Its translation is CASSEAWGQVNQPQHF.

The chain recombines TRBV19 with TRBJ2-4, with 8 bases that match TRBD1. Trimming at V came to 10 bases and at J to 5 bases, leaving 7 bases not matched to a gene. Germline lookup yields CDR1 LNHDA and CDR2 SQIVND (reference sequence). There are 13 residues in the CDR3. The DNA for the CDR3 is TGTGCCACCGAAGGACAGGGCCAAAACATTCAGTACTTC. Translating gives CATEGQGQNIQYF.

This chain joins TRBV25-1 and TRBJ1-1; no definite D call. The CDR3 has 13 amino acids. Trimming cost V 1 base and J 11 bases, with 14 bases left between them. Germline CDR1 MGHDK, CDR2 SYGVNS. The DNA for the CDR3 is TGTGCCAGCAGTGAATGGGCAGTTACCAATGCTTTCTTT. It yields the protein CASSEWAVTNAFF.

V usage is TRBV12-3 or TRBV12-4 and J usage is TRBJ1-2, with TRBD1 matching 7 bases. There are 15 residues in the CDR3. J lost 7 bases, V lost 4 bases, and 12 bases had no gene match. CDR3 sequence reads: CASSSHDRVLSGYTF. The DNA of the CDR3 is TGTGCCAGCAGTTCCCACGACAGGGTTCTTTCTGGCTACACCTTC.